This T cell receptor beta chain comes out of a study of blood T cell repertoires in COVID-19 (dated by TCRdb to 2019 to 2021). Context from the whole study: The collaborator samples originated in the United States, Italy and Spain and spanned the acute and convalescent phases of COVID-19. The material from the prospective study consisted of cDNA or gDNA derived from T cells, B-cell-depleted T cells, or PBMCs. The dataset comprised deeply sampled blood TCRbeta repertoires from subjects exposed to, actively infected with, or recovered from COVID-19. A freely available public database, intended as a resource for researchers studying the immune response to SARS-CoV-2, is where the repertoires were released. The samples were drawn from two sources: the first 160 participants of the ongoing ImmuneRACE study, and fewer than 1,500 subjects contributed by 6 global collaborators. A de-identified subject ID, COVID-19 status, age in years and sex were almost always included in the sample metadata. Where available, HLA class I and class II types were obtained from metadata supplied by the sample provider rather than from assay-based typing. What the work shows at the level of the full study, not this receptor alone: The quantity of clinical and demographic metadata differed by source and by participant and was supplied without curation.

The trim is 2 bases for V and 4 bases for J, with a gap of 8 bases between the germline ends. The CDR3 starts with the cysteine, ends with the phenylalanine, and has 13 residues. Only the CDR3 portion is preserved as DNA: 39 bases, with reading frame beginning at the first base. The germline V gene (reference sequence) provides CDR1 GTSNPN and CDR2 SVGIG. In the case of this clone: Its antigen target is currently unknown. Base quality data are lacking; no much larger clone is found one base away.

The immunoSEQ Assay, a bias-controlled multiplex PCR, was used to amplify TCRbeta CDR3 regions from genomic DNA. In the authors' own workflow: Nucleated cell counts per sample were estimated from amplification of reference gene primers within the assay. To quantify the absolute abundance of each unique TCRbeta CDR3 rearrangement, sequence reads were collapsed and filtered. For each sample, productive Simpson clonality was calculated by taking the square root of Simpson's diversity index across productive rearrangements. Imported from immuneACCESS, the table was reduced by TCRdb to in-frame sequences with V and J called. These copies leave out some clones; in studies compared against another copy, an unresolved V gene accounts for under half, and the cause of the remainder is not known. V, J and clone size derive from that table, while D and trimming were established from the DNA sequence. Across this sample there are roughly 180,000 clones, with about 80% seen only once. The leading ten clones occupy 8.5% to 10% of the sample.

Whole blood was collected in K2EDTA tubes by collaborating institutions according to the institutions' own protocols. For TCRbeta analysis, collaborators shipped samples as frozen whole blood, isolated PBMCs, or DNA extracted from either of those sample types. The chain couples TRBV30 to TRBJ1-4; the D segment cannot be called with confidence. The receptor's source is a woman aged 50 to 65 with active or convalescent COVID-19. Material for sequencing was peripheral blood. At the DNA level, the sequence is TGTGCCTGGAGTCGCCAGTTTAATGAAAAACTGTTTTTT. Translated, it reads CAWSRQFNEKLFF.